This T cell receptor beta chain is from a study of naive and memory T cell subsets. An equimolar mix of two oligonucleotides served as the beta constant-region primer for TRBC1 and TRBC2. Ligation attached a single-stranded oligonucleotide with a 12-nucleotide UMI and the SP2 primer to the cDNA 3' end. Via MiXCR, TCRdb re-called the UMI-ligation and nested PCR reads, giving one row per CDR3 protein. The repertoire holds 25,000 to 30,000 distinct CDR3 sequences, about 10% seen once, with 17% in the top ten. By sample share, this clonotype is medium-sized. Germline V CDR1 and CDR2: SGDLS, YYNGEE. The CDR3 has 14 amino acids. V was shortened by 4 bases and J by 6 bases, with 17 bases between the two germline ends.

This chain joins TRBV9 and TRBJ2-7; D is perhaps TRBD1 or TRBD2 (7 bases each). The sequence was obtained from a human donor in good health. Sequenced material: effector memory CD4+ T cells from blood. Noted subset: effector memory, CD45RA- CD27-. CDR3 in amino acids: CASSSGGGEGEQYF. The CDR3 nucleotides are TGTGCCAGCAGCTCAGGGGGGGGAGAAGGCGAGCAGTACTTC.